This T cell receptor (beta chain) was recovered during a study of blood T cell repertoires in COVID-19. Trimming took 7 bases from V and 5 from J; bases not matched to a gene: 9. The CDR3 covers 14 residues. Germline assignment: CDR1 MNHEY and CDR2 SMNVEV (reference sequence). Produced via immunoSEQ multiplex PCR; TCRdb's table is partial and in-frame only. Here the sample spans approximately 200,000 clones, around 90% being singletons. The specimen was PBMCs or T cells enriched from blood (not recorded which). This chain joins TRBV27 and TRBJ1-1; 8 nucleotides agree with TRBD1. This receptor was identified in a man aged 25-45 years in a cohort exposed to, infected with or recovered from COVID-19 (not recorded which). Written as DNA, the CDR3 is TGTGCCAGCACCCGCTTGACAGGGGAAACTGAAGCTTTCTTT. It encodes CASTRLTGETEAFF.